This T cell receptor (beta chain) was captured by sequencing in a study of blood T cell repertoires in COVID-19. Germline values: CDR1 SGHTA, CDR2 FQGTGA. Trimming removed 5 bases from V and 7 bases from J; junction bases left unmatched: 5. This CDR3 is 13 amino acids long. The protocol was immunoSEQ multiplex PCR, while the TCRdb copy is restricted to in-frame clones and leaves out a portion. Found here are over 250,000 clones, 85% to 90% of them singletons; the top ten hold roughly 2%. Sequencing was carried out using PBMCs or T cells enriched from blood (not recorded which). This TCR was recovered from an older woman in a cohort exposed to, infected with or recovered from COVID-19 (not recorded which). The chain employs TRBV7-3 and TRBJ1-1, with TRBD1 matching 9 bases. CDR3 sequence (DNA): TGTGCCAGCAGCCCAGAGGACAGGGGTGAAGCTTTCTTT. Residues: CASSPEDRGEAFF.